The 10 T cell receptor beta chains listed next were all sequenced from one sample in a study of T cell changes during pregnancy in multiple sclerosis. Clones were sequenced by immunoSEQ multiplex PCR, and TCRdb holds only the in-frame ones, with some missing. The repertoire holds around 80,000 clones, with 92% as singletons. This specimen consisted of peripheral blood, obtained before pregnancy. Source of these receptors: a female donor with multiple sclerosis, enrolled in a pregnancy study.

This rearrangement joins TRBV2 to TRBJ2-1, with D possibly matching TRBD2 (5 bases). Deletions cut 4 bases from V and 7 bases from J, with 23 bases between. The CDR3 covers 17 residues. CDR1 is SNHLY and CDR2 is FYNNEI in the germline V gene. DNA of the CDR3: TGTGCCAGCAGTGCATACCCTCTAGCTACCAGTTCGAATGAGCAGTTCTTC. This codes for CASSAYPLATSSNEQFF.

This chain connects TRBV28 to TRBJ2-7; no clear D gene. CDR1 and CDR2 (germline): MDHEN, SYDVKM. CDR3 length: 12 residues. The V end lost 7 bases, the J end lost 3 bases, and 10 bases lay between the germline ends. The CDR3 DNA follows: TGTGCCAGCATGGGCAGAAACTACGAGCAGTACTTC. Protein: CASMGRNYEQYF.

The chain combines TRBV19 with TRBJ2-1; D is unclear. Trimming removed 2 bases at V and 5 bases at J, with 7 bases between. CDR1 LNHDA and CDR2 SQIVND come from the germline V gene (reference sequence). The CDR3 runs to 13 residues. DNA of the CDR3: TGTGCCAGTAGTATAACCAGAAACAATGAGCAGTTCTTC. It translates to CASSITRNNEQFF.

This chain joins TRBV27 and TRBJ2-7, with TRBD1 matching 8 bases. The CDR3 loop spans 14 amino acids. The V gene's germline CDR1 is MNHEY and CDR2 SMNVEV (reference sequence). The V and J ends lost 7 bases and 2 bases, in that order; junction bases with no gene match: 7. CDR3 nucleotide sequence: TGTGCCAGCAAATGGACAGGGTCTACCTACGAGCAGTACTTC. Protein sequence: CASKWTGSTYEQYF.

The table lists this clone with a count of one. The rearrangement links TRBV7-2 to TRBJ2-7, with 11 bases lining up with TRBD2. This CDR3 contains 15 residues. V gave up 4 bases and J gave up 6 bases; unmatched junction bases: 8. Germline CDR1 and CDR2: SGHTA and FQGNSA. The CDR3 region is CASSSEPGLAAEQYF. The CDR3 DNA reads as TGTGCCAGCAGCTCAGAACCGGGACTAGCGGCCGAGCAGTACTTC.

The rearrangement joins TRBV7-9 to TRBJ1-3, with D tentatively TRBD1 (5 bases). Looked up from germline, CDR1 is SEHNR and CDR2 is FQNEAQ (reference sequence). The V gene lost 5 bases and the J gene lost 0 bases, with 14 bases spanning the gap. The CDR3 runs 16 residues. CDR3 in DNA: TGTGCCAGCAGCCCCCGCGGGGCGGTCTCTGGAAACACCATATATTTT. Residues: CASSPRGAVSGNTIYF.

The chain joins TRBV4-2 to TRBJ2-3; TRBD2 matches at 10 bases. Germline CDR1 reads LGHNA; CDR2 reads YNFKEQ. The CDR3 is 15 amino acids. V trimming: 4 bases; J trimming: 2 bases; junction bases outside the gene matches: 3. In DNA, the CDR3 is TGTGCCAGCAGCCTAGGACTAGCGGACACAGATACGCAGTATTTT. The encoded protein is CASSLGLADTDTQYF.

The chain has TRBV27 and TRBJ2-7, with D possibly matching TRBD1 (6 bases). The V and J ends lost 4 bases and 0 bases respectively, with 25 bases between them. Germline V lookup: CDR1 MNHEY, CDR2 SMNVEV (reference sequence). The CDR3 is 19 amino acids. The CDR3 loop reads CASSSGRRGGANASYEQYF. The CDR3 bases are TGTGCCAGCAGTTCCGGTCGTAGAGGGGGAGCTAATGCCTCCTACGAGCAGTACTTC.

The rearrangement links TRBV7-2 to TRBJ2-7; D is possibly TRBD2 (6 bases). Germline CDR1 is SGHTA and CDR2 is FQGNSA. Trimming stripped 1 base from V and 3 bases from J, with 10 bases between. The CDR3 extends over 14 amino acids. The CDR3 here is CASSLGGSGYEQYF. CDR3 bases: TGTGCCAGCAGCTTAGGAGGTAGCGGCTACGAGCAGTACTTC.

The sample holds one count of this clone. The J gene is TRBJ2-7, the V gene TRBV5-6, with a tentative D call TRBD1 (5 bases). V was cut by 4 bases and J by 2 bases, with 13 bases left in between. CDR3 length equals 14 residues. From germline, CDR1 is SGHDT and CDR2 YYEEEE. This CDR3 reads CASSPAPGTYEQYF. DNA of the CDR3: TGTGCCAGCAGCCCGGCCCCAGGGACCTACGAGCAGTACTTC.